The sequence of this TCR beta chain was determined in a study of human T cells and chemical hapten exposure. Study in general: Yields of TCR per sample differed, chiefly owing to small differences in pooled library volume.

Individual cDNA molecules had unique molecular identifiers attached to them by the library. In the authors' methods: A typical sample had 75,000 to 100,000 TCRs, with roughly 20,000 to 700,000 overall. TCRdb analysed the 5' RACE reads with MiXCR anew, one entry per CDR3 protein. These V and J calls rely on TCRdb rather than the paper's analysis. The data show 110,000 or so distinct CDR3 sequences, with approximately 19% seen just once and 2.5% to 3% held by the top ten. Study-level findings and limits: Those TCRs sitting above 1 in 1000 frequency stayed the same with DPC sensitization.

Germline loops: CDR1 SGDLS, CDR2 YYNGEE. The CDR3 has 15 residues. V trimming: 3 bases; J trimming: 3 bases; junction bases outside the gene matches: 7. The total RNA was obtained from whole blood that was not fractionated. Remarks on this clonotype: Its cognate antigen is unknown.

The chain couples TRBV9 to TRBJ2-7; the match to TRBD1 covers 9 bases. The clonotype originates from a human donor in good health. This chain's CDR3 is CASSGTRTGVYEQYF. The CDR3 bases are TGTGCCAGCAGCGGTACCAGGACAGGGGTCTACGAGCAGTACTTC.